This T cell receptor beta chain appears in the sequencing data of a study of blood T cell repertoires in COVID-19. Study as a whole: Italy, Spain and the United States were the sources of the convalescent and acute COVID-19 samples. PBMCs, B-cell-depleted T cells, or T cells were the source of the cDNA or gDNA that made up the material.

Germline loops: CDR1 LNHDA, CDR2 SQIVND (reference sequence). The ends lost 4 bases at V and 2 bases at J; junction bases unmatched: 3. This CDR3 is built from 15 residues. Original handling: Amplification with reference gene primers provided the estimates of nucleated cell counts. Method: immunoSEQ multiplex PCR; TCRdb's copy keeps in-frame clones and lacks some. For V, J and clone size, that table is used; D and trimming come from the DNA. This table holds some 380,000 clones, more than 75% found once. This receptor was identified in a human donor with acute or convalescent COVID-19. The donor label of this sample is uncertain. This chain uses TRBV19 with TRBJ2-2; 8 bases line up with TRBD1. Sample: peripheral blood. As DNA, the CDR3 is TGTGCCAGTAGTACCGACAGGGGAAACACCGGGGAGCTGTTTTTT. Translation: CASSTDRGNTGELFF.